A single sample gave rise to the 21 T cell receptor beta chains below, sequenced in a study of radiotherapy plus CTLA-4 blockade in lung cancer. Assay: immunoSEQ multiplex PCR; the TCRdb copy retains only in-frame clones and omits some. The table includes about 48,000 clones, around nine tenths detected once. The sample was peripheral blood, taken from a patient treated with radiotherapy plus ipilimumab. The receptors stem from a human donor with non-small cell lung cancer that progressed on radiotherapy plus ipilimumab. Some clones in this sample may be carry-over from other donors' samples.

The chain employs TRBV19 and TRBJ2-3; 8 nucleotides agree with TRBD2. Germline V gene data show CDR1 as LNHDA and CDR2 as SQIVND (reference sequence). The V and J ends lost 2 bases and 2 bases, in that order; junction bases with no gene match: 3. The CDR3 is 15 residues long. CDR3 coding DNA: TGTGCCAGTAGTATAACTAGCGGCGTCACAGATACGCAGTATTTT. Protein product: CASSITSGVTDTQYF.

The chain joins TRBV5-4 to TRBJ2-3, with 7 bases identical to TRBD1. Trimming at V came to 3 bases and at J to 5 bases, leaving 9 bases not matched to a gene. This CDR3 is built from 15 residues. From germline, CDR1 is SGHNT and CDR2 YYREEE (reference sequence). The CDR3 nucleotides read TGTGCCAGCAGCTGGGACAGAGCTCGAGTAGATACGCAGTATTTT. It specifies CASSWDRARVDTQYF.

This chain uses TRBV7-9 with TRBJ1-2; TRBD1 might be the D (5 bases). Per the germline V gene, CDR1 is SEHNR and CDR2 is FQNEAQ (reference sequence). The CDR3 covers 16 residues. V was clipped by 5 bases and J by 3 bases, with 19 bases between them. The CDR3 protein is CASSQQIVGGDYGYTF. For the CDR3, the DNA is TGTGCCAGCAGCCAGCAAATTGTCGGGGGGGACTATGGCTACACCTTC. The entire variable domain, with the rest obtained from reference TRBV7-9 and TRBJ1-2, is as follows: DTGVSQNPRHKITKRGQNVTFRCDPISEHNRLYWYRQTLGQGPEFLTYFQNEAQLEKSRLLSDRFSAERPKGSFSTLEIQRTEQGDSAMYLCASSQQIVGGDYGYTFGSGTRLTVV.

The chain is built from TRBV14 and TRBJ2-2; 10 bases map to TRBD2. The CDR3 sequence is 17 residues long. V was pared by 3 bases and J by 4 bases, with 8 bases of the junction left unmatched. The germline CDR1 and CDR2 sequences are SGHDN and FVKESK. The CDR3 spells CASSQWRAGGATGELFF. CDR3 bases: TGTGCCAGCAGCCAGTGGCGAGCGGGAGGGGCCACCGGGGAGCTGTTTTTT.

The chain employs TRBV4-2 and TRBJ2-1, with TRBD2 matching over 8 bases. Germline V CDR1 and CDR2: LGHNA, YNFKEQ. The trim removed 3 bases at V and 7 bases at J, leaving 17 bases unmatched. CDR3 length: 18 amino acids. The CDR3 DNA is TGTGCCAGCAGCCAGGGGCAGGGGCTAGCGGGCTCTGGGAATGAGCAGTTCTTC. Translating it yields CASSQGQGLAGSGNEQFF.

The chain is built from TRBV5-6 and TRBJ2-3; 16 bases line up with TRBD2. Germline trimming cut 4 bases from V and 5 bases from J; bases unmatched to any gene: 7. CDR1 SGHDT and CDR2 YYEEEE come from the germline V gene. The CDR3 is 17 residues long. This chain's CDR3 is CASSAPGLAGGQDTQYF. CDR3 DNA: TGTGCCAGCAGCGCGCCGGGACTAGCGGGGGGGCAAGATACGCAGTATTTT.

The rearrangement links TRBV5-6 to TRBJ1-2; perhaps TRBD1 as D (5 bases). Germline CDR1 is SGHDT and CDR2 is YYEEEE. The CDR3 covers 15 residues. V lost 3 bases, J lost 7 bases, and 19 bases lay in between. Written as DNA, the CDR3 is TGTGCCAGCAGCTGGCGGGACGCCACCTTCGCTGGCTACACCTTC. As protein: CASSWRDATFAGYTF.

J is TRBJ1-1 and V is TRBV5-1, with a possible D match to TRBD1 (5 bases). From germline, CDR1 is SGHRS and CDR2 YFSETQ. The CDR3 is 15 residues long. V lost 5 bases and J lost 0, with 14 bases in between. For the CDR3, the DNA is TGCGCCAGCAGTCCAGGGTTTGTGGTGAACACTGAAGCTTTCTTT. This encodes CASSPGFVVNTEAFF.

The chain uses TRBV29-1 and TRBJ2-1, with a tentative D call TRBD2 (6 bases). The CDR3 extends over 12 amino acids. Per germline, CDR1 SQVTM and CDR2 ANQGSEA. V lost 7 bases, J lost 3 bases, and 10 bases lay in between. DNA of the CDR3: TGCAGCGGTGGGGAGGACTACAATGAGCAGTTCTTC. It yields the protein CSGGEDYNEQFF.

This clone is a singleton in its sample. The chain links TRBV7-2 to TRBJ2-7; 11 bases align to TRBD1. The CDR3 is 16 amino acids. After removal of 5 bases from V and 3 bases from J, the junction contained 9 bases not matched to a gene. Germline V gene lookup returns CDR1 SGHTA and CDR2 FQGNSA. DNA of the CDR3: TGTGCCAGCAGCCAAGGACAGGGGGCTATCGACTACGAGCAGTACTTC. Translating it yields CASSQGQGAIDYEQYF.

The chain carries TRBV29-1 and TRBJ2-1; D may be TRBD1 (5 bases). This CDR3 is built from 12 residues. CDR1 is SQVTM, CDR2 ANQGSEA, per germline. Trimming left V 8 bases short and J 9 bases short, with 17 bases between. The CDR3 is CSYGQGMAEQFF. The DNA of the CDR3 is TGCAGCTATGGGCAGGGTATGGCTGAGCAGTTCTTC.

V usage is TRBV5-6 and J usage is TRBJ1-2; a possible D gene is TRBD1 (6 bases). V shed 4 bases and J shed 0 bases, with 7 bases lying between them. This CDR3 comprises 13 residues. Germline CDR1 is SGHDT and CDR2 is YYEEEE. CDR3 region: CASSGDTNYGYTF. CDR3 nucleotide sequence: TGTGCCAGCAGCGGGGACACTAACTATGGCTACACCTTC. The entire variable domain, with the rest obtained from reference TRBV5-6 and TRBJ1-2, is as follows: DAGVTQSPTHLIKTRGQQVTLRCSPKSGHDTVSWYQQALGQGPQFIFQYYEEEERQRGNFPDRFSGHQFPNYSSELNVNALLLGDSALYLCASSGDTNYGYTFGSGTRLTVV.

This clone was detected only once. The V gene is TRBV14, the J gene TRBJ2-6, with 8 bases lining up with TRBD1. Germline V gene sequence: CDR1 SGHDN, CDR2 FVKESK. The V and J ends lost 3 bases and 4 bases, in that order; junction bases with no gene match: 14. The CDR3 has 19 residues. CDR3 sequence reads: CASSHRPGQVLSGANVLTF. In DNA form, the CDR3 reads TGTGCCAGCAGCCATCGGCCGGGACAGGTGCTCTCCGGGGCCAACGTCCTGACTTTC.

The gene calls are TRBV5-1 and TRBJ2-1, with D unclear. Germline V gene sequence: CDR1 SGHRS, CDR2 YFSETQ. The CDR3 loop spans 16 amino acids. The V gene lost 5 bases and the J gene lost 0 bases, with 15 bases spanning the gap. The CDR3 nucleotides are TGCGCCAGCAGACCCTCGGGTTTCAGCTCCTACAATGAGCAGTTCTTC. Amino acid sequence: CASRPSGFSSYNEQFF.

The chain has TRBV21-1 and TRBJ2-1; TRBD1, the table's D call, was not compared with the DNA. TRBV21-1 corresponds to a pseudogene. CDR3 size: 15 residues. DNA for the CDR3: TGTGCCAGCACCCTAAATGGGACACCGGATTTGTGCCAGTTCTTC. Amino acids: CASTLNGTPDLCQFF.

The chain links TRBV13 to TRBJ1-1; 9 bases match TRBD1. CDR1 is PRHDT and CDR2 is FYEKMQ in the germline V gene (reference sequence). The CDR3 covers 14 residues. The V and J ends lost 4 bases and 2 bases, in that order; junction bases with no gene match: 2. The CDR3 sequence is CASSSTGGNTEAFF. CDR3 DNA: TGTGCCAGCAGCTCGACAGGGGGTAACACTGAAGCTTTCTTT.

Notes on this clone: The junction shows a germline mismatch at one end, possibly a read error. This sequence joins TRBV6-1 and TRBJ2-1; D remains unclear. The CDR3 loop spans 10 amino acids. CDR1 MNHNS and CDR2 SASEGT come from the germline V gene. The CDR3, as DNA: TGTGCCAGCAGGGAAGACGGGCAGTTCTTC. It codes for CASREDGQFF.

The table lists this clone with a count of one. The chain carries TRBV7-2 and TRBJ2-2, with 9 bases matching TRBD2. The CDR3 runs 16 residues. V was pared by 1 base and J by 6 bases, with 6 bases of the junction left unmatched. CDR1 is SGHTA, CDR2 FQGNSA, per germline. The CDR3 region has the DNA TGTGCCAGCAGCTTAGAGGCGGGAGGGCCCTCCGGGGAGCTGTTTTTT. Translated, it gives CASSLEAGGPSGELFF.

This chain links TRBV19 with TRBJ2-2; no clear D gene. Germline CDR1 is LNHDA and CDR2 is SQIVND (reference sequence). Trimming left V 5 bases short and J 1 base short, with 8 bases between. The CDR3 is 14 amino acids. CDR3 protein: CASSLKVNTGELFF. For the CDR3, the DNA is TGTGCCAGTAGTCTAAAAGTGAACACCGGGGAGCTGTTTTTT. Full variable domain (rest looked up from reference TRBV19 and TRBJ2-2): DGGITQSPKYLFRKEGQNVTLSCEQNLNHDAMYWYRQDPGQGLRLIYYSQIVNDFQKGDIAEGYSVSREKKESFPLTVTSAQKNPTAFYLCASSLKVNTGELFFGEGSRLTVL.

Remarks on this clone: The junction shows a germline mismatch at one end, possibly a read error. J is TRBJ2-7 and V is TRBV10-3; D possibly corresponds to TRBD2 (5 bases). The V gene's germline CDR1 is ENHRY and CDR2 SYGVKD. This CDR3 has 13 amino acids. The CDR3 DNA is TGTGCCACCGCTCTAGCAGGCTCCTCCGAGCAGTACTTC. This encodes CATALAGSSEQYF.

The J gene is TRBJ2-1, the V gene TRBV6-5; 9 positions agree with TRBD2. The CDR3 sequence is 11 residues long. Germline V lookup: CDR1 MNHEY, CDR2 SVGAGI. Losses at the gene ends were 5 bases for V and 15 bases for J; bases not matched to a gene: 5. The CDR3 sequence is CASSTGTSLFF. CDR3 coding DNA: TGTGCCAGCAGTACCGGGACTAGCCTGTTCTTC.